Below, 20 T cell receptor beta chains from the same sample are listed, as sequenced in a study of blood T cell repertoires in COVID-19. TCRdb keeps only in-frame clones here, not all; method: immunoSEQ multiplex PCR. The sample has approximately 91,000 clones, 75% to 85% seen once. The sequenced sample consisted of peripheral blood. Receptors originate from a human donor in a cohort sampled during active COVID-19.

The V gene is TRBV28, the J gene TRBJ2-5, with 11 bases fitting TRBD2. CDR1 is MDHEN and CDR2 is SYDVKM in the germline V gene. The junction had 7 bases not matched to a gene; V was cut back by 6 bases and J by 1 base. CDR3 length: 16 amino acids. The CDR3: CASSYWTSGLQETQYF. CDR3 DNA sequence: TGTGCCAGCAGCTATTGGACTAGCGGGCTCCAAGAGACCCAGTACTTC.

This chain uses TRBV27 with TRBJ2-7; 10 positions agree with TRBD2. The CDR3 covers 14 residues. After removal of 2 bases from V and 2 bases from J, the junction contained 0 bases not matched to a gene. Germline CDR1 MNHEY, CDR2 SMNVEV (reference sequence). The CDR3 sequence is CASSLLAGAYEQYF. The DNA of the CDR3 is TGTGCCAGCAGTTTACTAGCGGGAGCCTACGAGCAGTACTTC.

The DNA for the CDR3 is TGTGCCAGCAGCCAAGCGGGAGGCCAAGAGACCCAGTACTTC. Translation: CASSQAGGQETQYF. The chain recombines TRBV4-2 with TRBJ2-5, with 7 nucleotides matching TRBD2. The CDR3 length is 14 residues. V lost 1 base to trimming and J lost 1 base; unmatched junction nucleotides: 0. Germline values: CDR1 LGHNA, CDR2 YNFKEQ.

The chain links TRBV9 to TRBJ2-7; no firm D call. Looked up from germline, CDR1 is SGDLS and CDR2 is YYNGEE. The CDR3 consists of 15 residues. Trimming left V 0 bases short and J 6 bases short, with 16 bases between. This CDR3 reads CASSVGPGGFSEQYF. The CDR3 DNA follows: TGTGCCAGCAGCGTAGGGCCAGGTGGGTTCTCCGAGCAGTACTTC.

The chain carries TRBV12-3 or TRBV12-4 and TRBJ1-2; D unresolved. There are 13 residues in the CDR3. Deletions cut 7 bases from V and 1 base from J, with 10 bases between. DNA of the CDR3: TGTGCCAGCACCATCGGGATTAACTATGGCTACACCTTC. Protein sequence: CASTIGINYGYTF.

In its sample, this clone was seen a few times. The chain carries TRBV15 and TRBJ1-5, with 7 bases fitting TRBD1. There are 15 residues in the CDR3. Germline-derived CDR1 and CDR2 are LNHNV and YYDKDF (reference sequence). V dropped 0 bases and J dropped 3; count of bases not matched to a gene: 2. The CDR3 DNA reads as TGTGCCACCAGCAGAGAGACAGGGACCAATCAGCCCCAGCATTTT. Translation: CATSRETGTNQPQHF.

The V gene is TRBV21-1, the J gene TRBJ1-4; TRBD1, the D gene given by the table, was not confirmed from the DNA. TRBV21-1 is a known pseudogene. The CDR3 covers 16 residues. The CDR3, as DNA: TGTGCCAGCAGCAAAGACAGGGGGCGACGTGGTGAAAAACTGTTTTTT. This sequence encodes CASSKDRGRRGEKLFF.

The rearrangement uses TRBV27 and TRBJ2-7, with D possibly TRBD1 on 7 matching bases. Germline V lookup: CDR1 MNHEY, CDR2 SMNVEV (reference sequence). The CDR3 loop spans 16 amino acids. V was shortened by 2 bases and J by 2 bases, with 16 bases between the two germline ends. DNA of the CDR3: TGTGCCAGCAGTTTAAGGCAGGGGGACTCAACCTACGAGCAGTACTTC. It yields the protein CASSLRQGDSTYEQYF.

This clone was observed a handful of times. This chain links TRBV30 with TRBJ1-5; tentative D call: TRBD1 (6 bases). V shed 2 bases and J shed 2 bases, with 13 bases lying between them. The CDR3 contains 15 residues. Per the germline V gene, CDR1 is GTSNPN and CDR2 is SVGIG (reference sequence). CDR3 sequence reads: CAWSRDTGGNQPQHF. The CDR3 region has the DNA TGTGCCTGGAGTCGGGACACTGGGGGCAATCAGCCCCAGCATTTT.

CDR3 sequence reads: CASSAAGGSGNEQYF. As DNA, the CDR3 is TGTGCCAGCAGTGCCGCGGGCGGGAGTGGGAACGAGCAGTACTTC. The chain carries TRBV28 and TRBJ2-7; 7 positions agree with TRBD2. The CDR3 covers 15 residues. CDR1 is MDHEN and CDR2 is SYDVKM in the germline V gene. Losses at the gene ends were 5 bases for V and 5 bases for J; bases not matched to a gene: 12. The full variable domain, completed using reference TRBV28 and TRBJ2-7, is DVKVTQSSRYLVKRTGEKVFLECVQDMDHENMFWYRQDPGLGLRLIYFSYDVKMKEKGDIPEGYSVSREKKERFSLILESASTNQTSMYLCASSAAGGSGNEQYFGPGTRLTVT.

The chain has TRBV6-5 and TRBJ2-7; possible D gene TRBD1, 6 bases. Germline V gene data show CDR1 as MNHEY and CDR2 as SVGAGI. There are 13 residues in the CDR3. Trimming took off 4 bases at V and 12 bases at J, with 19 bases between the two ends. The CDR3 here is CASSSPGHQTAYF. CDR3 nucleotide sequence: TGTGCCAGCAGTTCTCCGGGACATCAAACCGCGTACTTC.

With respect to this clone: Additional DNA sequences in this sample encode the identical CDR3. The CDR3 DNA reads as TGTGCCAGCAGTTCGGGGAGCTCCTACGAGCAGTACTTC. Its protein is CASSSGSSYEQYF. The chain uses TRBV28 and TRBJ2-7; weak D call: TRBD2 (5 bases). Germline V CDR1 and CDR2: MDHEN, SYDVKM. V dropped 4 bases and J dropped 0 bases, with 7 bases sitting between them. This CDR3 contains 13 residues.

J is TRBJ2-6 and V is TRBV19, with TRBD1 identical over 7 bases. This CDR3 is built from 15 residues. Per germline, CDR1 LNHDA and CDR2 SQIVND (reference sequence). Trimming cost V 5 bases and J 2 bases; bases outside gene matches: 3. As DNA, the CDR3 is TGTGCCAGTAGTCCTACAGGGGCTGGGGCCAACGTCCTGACTTTC. It specifies CASSPTGAGANVLTF.

The genes are TRBV28 and TRBJ2-7; 14 bases fit TRBD2. Trimming took 4 bases from V and 3 from J; bases not matched to a gene: 11. Germline values: CDR1 MDHEN, CDR2 SYDVKM. The CDR3 consists of 18 residues. CDR3 DNA sequence: TGTGCCAGCAGTTCCCCGACTAGCGGGAGGGGCCCTCGCTACGAGCAGTACTTC. As protein: CASSSPTSGRGPRYEQYF.

This clone was picked up one time. The rearrangement links TRBV12-3 or TRBV12-4 to TRBJ2-7, with unresolved D. The CDR3 is 13 amino acids. V was pared by 6 bases and J by 6 bases, with 15 bases between. The CDR3 bases are TGTGCCAGCAGGTACTCCGGAGTGGGCGAGCAGTACTTC. Amino acids: CASRYSGVGEQYF.

This chain connects TRBV10-3 to TRBJ1-2, with D possibly being TRBD1 (5 bases). CDR1 and CDR2 from the germline V gene are ENHRY and SYGVKD. The CDR3 contains 13 residues. Trimming removed 6 bases at V and 6 bases at J, with 14 bases between. The CDR3 nucleotides read TGTGCCATCAGGGGGACTCATGACCATGGCTACACCTTC. As protein: CAIRGTHDHGYTF.

The genes are TRBV5-8 and TRBJ2-7, with D perhaps matching TRBD1 (5 bases). The germline V gene encodes CDR1 SGHTS and CDR2 YDEGEE. This CDR3 region has 14 residues. The V end was cut by 0 bases, the J end by 2 bases, with 9 bases between. CDR3 DNA sequence: TGTGCCAGCAGCTTGGATCCAGGGACCTACGAGCAGTACTTC. This sequence encodes CASSLDPGTYEQYF.

The V gene is TRBV7-2, the J gene TRBJ2-5; D is possibly TRBD1 (6 bases). The germline V gene encodes CDR1 SGHTA and CDR2 FQGNSA. The CDR3 is made up of 13 amino acids. Trimming took 3 bases from V and 4 from J, leaving 9 bases between them. CDR3 nucleotide sequence: TGTGCCAGCAGCTTCGGACAGTCAGAGACCCAGTACTTC. Its translation: CASSFGQSETQYF.

Of note for this clone: In the same sample, other DNA sequences code for this CDR3. V usage is TRBV6-6 and J usage is TRBJ1-1; possibly TRBD1 for D (5 bases). V was trimmed by 6 bases and J by 0 bases, leaving 5 bases between them. This CDR3 spans 12 amino acids. Germline assignment: CDR1 MNHNY and CDR2 SVGAGI (reference sequence). CDR3 bases: TGTGCCAGCAGCAGGGTGAACACTGAAGCTTTCTTT. Translating it yields CASSRVNTEAFF.

The chain combines TRBV5-6 with TRBJ1-1, with 8 nucleotides matching TRBD1. The CDR3 has 14 residues. The germline CDR1 and CDR2 sequences are SGHDT and YYEEEE. V was clipped by 3 bases and J by 2 bases; unmatched bases: 3. Written as DNA, the CDR3 is TGTGCCAGCAGCTATGGACAGGGAAACACTGAAGCTTTCTTT. Translated, it gives CASSYGQGNTEAFF. The full variable domain, completed using reference TRBV5-6 and TRBJ1-1, is DAGVTQSPTHLIKTRGQQVTLRCSPKSGHDTVSWYQQALGQGPQFIFQYYEEEERQRGNFPDRFSGHQFPNYSSELNVNALLLGDSALYLCASSYGQGNTEAFFGQGTRLTVV.